The 18 T cell receptor beta chains in this list originate from one sample, sequenced in a study of blood T cell repertoires in COVID-19. Sequencing was performed with immunoSEQ multiplex PCR; in TCRdb, only in-frame clones are kept and a portion is missing. The sample includes about 280,000 clones, 70% to 90% seen only once; the top ten take more than 7.5%. Sequencing was done on a sample of peripheral blood. These receptors all stem from a man between 18 and 29 years old with active or convalescent COVID-19.

The rearrangement links TRBV5-1 to TRBJ1-4; the match to TRBD1 covers 7 bases. Germline CDR1 reads SGHRS; CDR2 reads YFSETQ. The CDR3 has 15 residues. V lost 3 bases to trimming and J lost 0 bases; unmatched junction nucleotides: 2. CDR3 sequence reads: CASSYGQATNEKLFF. The DNA of the CDR3 is TGCGCCAGCAGCTACGGACAGGCAACTAATGAAAAACTGTTTTTT. Full variable domain (rest looked up from reference TRBV5-1 and TRBJ1-4): KAGVTQTPRYLIKTRGQQVTLSCSPISGHRSVSWYQQTPGQGLQFLFEYFSETQRNKGNFPGRFSGRQFSNSRSEMNVSTLELGDSALYLCASSYGQATNEKLFFGSGTQLSVL.

The chain recombines TRBV6-2 or TRBV6-3 with TRBJ2-2; 10 bases fit TRBD1. The CDR3 contains 17 residues. Germline trimming cut 5 bases from V and 6 bases from J; bases unmatched to any gene: 12. Looked up from germline, CDR1 is MNHEY and CDR2 is SVGEGT. CDR3 loop: CASSVRPAGTGAGELFF. CDR3 nucleotide sequence: TGTGCCAGCAGTGTTCGACCCGCCGGGACAGGGGCCGGGGAGCTGTTTTTT.

The J gene is TRBJ2-3, the V gene TRBV10-3, with 9 bases aligning to TRBD2. The CDR3 sequence is 17 residues long. Germline values: CDR1 ENHRY, CDR2 SYGVKD. Germline trimming cut 8 bases from V and 0 bases from J; bases unmatched to any gene: 12. The CDR3 region is CAISFRGGAWSTDTQYF. CDR3 nucleotides: TGTGCCATCTCTTTCCGCGGGGGGGCTTGGAGCACAGATACGCAGTATTTT.

This chain uses TRBV5-4 with TRBJ2-7; 12 positions agree with TRBD1. The CDR3 length is 16 residues. Germline V lookup: CDR1 SGHNT, CDR2 YYREEE (reference sequence). J lost 4 bases, V lost 2 bases, and 7 bases had no gene match. CDR3 region: CASSFGGQGARYEQYF. CDR3 DNA sequence: TGTGCCAGCAGCTTTGGGGGACAGGGGGCGCGATACGAGCAGTACTTC.

The chain couples TRBV24-1 to TRBJ2-3, with D perhaps matching TRBD2 (6 bases). Trimming shortened V by 5 bases and J by 3 bases, and 8 bases separated the two germline ends. Germline CDR1 reads KGHDR; CDR2 reads SFDVKD. This CDR3 spans 13 amino acids. CDR3 sequence (DNA): TGTGCCACCAGTGGTGGGGGGACAGATACGCAGTATTTT. It codes for CATSGGGTDTQYF.

The J gene is TRBJ1-1, the V gene TRBV10-1; tentatively, D is TRBD1 (5 bases). Between the trimmed V and J ends, which lost 5 bases and 0 bases, there was a span of 10 bases. The CDR3 covers 14 residues. CDR1 and CDR2 (germline): WNHNN, SYGVQD (reference sequence). The CDR3 loop reads CASSPGTLNTEAFF. In DNA form, the CDR3 reads TGCGCCAGCAGTCCAGGGACTTTGAACACTGAAGCTTTCTTT.

The chain employs TRBV9 and TRBJ2-5; 9 bases are a match to TRBD1. This CDR3 region has 16 residues. The germline V gene encodes CDR1 SGDLS and CDR2 YYNGEE. Germline trimming cut 2 bases from V and 6 bases from J; bases unmatched to any gene: 11. CDR3 DNA: TGTGCCAGCAGCGTGGGAACGGGACAGGGCGTCAAGACCCAGTACTTC. Translation gives CASSVGTGQGVKTQYF.

J is TRBJ2-1 and V is TRBV9, with 12 bases identical to TRBD2. The CDR3 has 18 amino acids. Germline trimming cut 4 bases from V and 0 bases from J; bases unmatched to any gene: 8. CDR1 is SGDLS and CDR2 is YYNGEE in the germline V gene. The CDR3 is CASSKASGGVSSYNEQFF. The CDR3 coding sequence is TGTGCCAGCAGCAAGGCTAGCGGGGGGGTGAGCTCCTACAATGAGCAGTTCTTC.

The chain uses TRBV5-1 and TRBJ2-1; 7 bases match TRBD1. J gave up 5 bases and V 0 bases, and 2 bases lay outside the gene matches. CDR1 SGHRS and CDR2 YFSETQ come from the germline V gene. The CDR3 consists of 14 residues. The CDR3 protein is CASSLGQGDNEQFF. DNA for the CDR3: TGCGCCAGCAGCTTGGGGCAGGGGGACAATGAGCAGTTCTTC. Filled out from reference TRBV5-1 and TRBJ2-1, the complete variable domain reads KAGVTQTPRYLIKTRGQQVTLSCSPISGHRSVSWYQQTPGQGLQFLFEYFSETQRNKGNFPGRFSGRQFSNSRSEMNVSTLELGDSALYLCASSLGQGDNEQFFGPGTRLTVL.

The chain has TRBV6-5 and TRBJ1-3; TRBD1 is a possible D gene (6 bases). Germline CDR1 MNHEY, CDR2 SVGAGI. Trimming stripped 6 bases from V and 2 bases from J, with 11 bases between. The CDR3 runs 14 residues. The CDR3 is CASRDRLTGNTIYF. The CDR3 coding sequence is TGTGCCAGCAGAGACAGGTTGACTGGAAACACCATATATTTT.

The rearrangement links TRBV19 to TRBJ1-2; D gene unclear. V dropped 3 bases and J dropped 4 bases, with 12 bases sitting between them. This CDR3 region has 14 residues. CDR1 and CDR2 (germline): LNHDA, SQIVND (reference sequence). CDR3 sequence reads: CASSIPEQIYGYTF. The CDR3, as DNA: TGTGCCAGTAGTATTCCAGAACAGATCTATGGCTACACCTTC.

The chain uses TRBV5-1 and TRBJ2-7; TRBD1 matches at 12 bases. This CDR3 has 15 amino acids. CDR1 and CDR2 (germline): SGHRS, YFSETQ. Unmatched junction bases numbered 7, after V lost 4 bases and J lost 5 bases. The CDR3 spells CASSRRDRGLNEQYF. The CDR3 DNA reads TGCGCCAGCAGCCGAAGGGACAGGGGGCTTAACGAGCAGTACTTC.

This chain connects TRBV5-1 to TRBJ2-4; possibly TRBD1 for D (6 bases). This CDR3 is built from 15 residues. V was clipped by 2 bases and J by 2 bases, with 11 bases between them. Germline V gives CDR1 SGHRS, CDR2 YFSETQ. In DNA form, the CDR3 reads TGCGCCAGCAGCTTACCGCAGGGGTCCAAAAACATTCAGTACTTC. The encoded protein is CASSLPQGSKNIQYF.

This chain uses TRBV3-1 (or the pseudogene TRBV3-2) with TRBJ1-5, with TRBD1 identical over 9 bases. Unmatched junction bases numbered 5, after V lost 5 bases and J lost 12 bases. The CDR3 is 12 amino acids. Germline loops: CDR1 LGHDT, CDR2 YNNKEL (reference sequence). CDR3 protein: CASSSTGGHQHF. The DNA of the CDR3 is TGTGCCAGCAGCTCCACAGGGGGCCACCAGCATTTT.

The sample holds one count of this clone. This chain links TRBV5-5 with TRBJ1-4; 8 bases match TRBD1. The CDR3 runs to 15 residues. Trimming removed 1 base from V and 7 bases from J; junction bases left unmatched: 6. The germline V gene has CDR1 SGHKS and CDR2 YYEKEE (reference sequence). CDR3 protein: CASSLYTGGGEKLFF. The CDR3, as DNA: TGTGCCAGCAGCTTGTATACAGGGGGAGGTGAAAAACTGTTTTTT.

The rearrangement uses TRBV27 and TRBJ2-5, with TRBD1 matching over 8 bases. CDR3 length: 14 amino acids. The J segment lost 2 bases and the V segment lost 5 bases, leaving 4 bases of the junction unmatched. Per germline, CDR1 MNHEY and CDR2 SMNVEV (reference sequence). CDR3 sequence: CASSTHRGQETQYF. The CDR3 DNA reads as TGTGCCAGCAGTACCCACAGGGGGCAAGAGACCCAGTACTTC.

V and J are TRBV4-1 and TRBJ2-1, with TRBD2 identical over 7 bases. Germline assignment: CDR1 MGHRA and CDR2 YSYEKL. There are 15 residues in the CDR3. With 1 base clipped from V and 7 bases from J, the junction kept 7 bases outside the gene matches. The CDR3 nucleotides read TGCGCCAGCAGCCAAGGAAGCGGGGTCTTAAATGAGCAGTTCTTC. As protein: CASSQGSGVLNEQFF.

This clone was seen a few times. The chain couples TRBV5-1 to TRBJ1-5, with 10 bases fitting TRBD1. Germline values: CDR1 SGHRS, CDR2 YFSETQ. Losses at the gene ends were 1 base for V and 4 bases for J; bases not matched to a gene: 14. The CDR3 is 19 amino acids. CDR3 in amino acids: CASSLSTGQGTLRNQPQHF. CDR3 bases: TGCGCCAGCAGCTTGTCGACGGGACAGGGGACCCTCAGGAATCAGCCCCAGCATTTT.